Presented here are 10 T cell receptor beta chains from one specimen sequenced in a study of human T cells and chemical hapten exposure (dated by TCRdb to the early 2020s). This specimen's time point label, per the study, means: pre-sensitization, week 0. Read against the paper, the sample's treatment or condition label means: therapeutic diphenylcyclopropenone sensitization with weekly scalp DPC. Receptors were amplified or captured by RACE. Sequencing used a NextSeq 500. The public sequencing data were trimmed at Q25 with fastp and processed into clonotypes with MiXCR by TCRdb, which kept only in-frame beta chains. Identical CDR3 protein sequences are pooled into one entry, listed with their most common genes and DNA. The sample contains a few hundred thousand distinct CDR3 sequences, around 5.5% of them found a single time. The ten top clones hold around 8.8% of the sample. The input for sequencing was whole blood, taken in connection with sensitization to the hapten diphenylcyclopropenone (DPC). These receptors were taken from a woman younger than 35 with alopecia areata. Some clones in this sample may be carry-over from other donors' samples.

The V and J genes are TRBV6-1 and TRBJ1-5; TRBD1 agrees at 7 bases. The CDR3 runs 12 residues. V shed 6 bases and J 11 bases; nucleotides not matched to a gene: 7. The germline V gene has CDR1 MNHNS and CDR2 SASEGT. This CDR3 reads CASSERQGTQHF. In nucleotides, the CDR3 is TGTGCCAGCAGCGAGAGACAGGGCACCCAGCATTTT.

V gene TRBV20-1 combines with J gene TRBJ1-1; perhaps TRBD1 as D (6 bases). CDR1 and CDR2 from the germline V gene are DFQATT and SNEGSKA (reference sequence). This CDR3 is 11 amino acids long. Trimming left V 2 bases short and J 10 bases short, with 11 bases between. As DNA, the CDR3 is TGCAGTGCTAGATCACAGGGAACAGCTTTCTTT. The encoded protein is CSARSQGTAFF.

A few counts support this clonotype. The chain recombines TRBV11-1 with TRBJ2-1, with TRBD2 identical over 15 bases. The CDR3 is made up of 23 amino acids. V dropped 2 bases and J dropped 1; count of bases not matched to a gene: 18. Germline lookup yields CDR1 SGHAT and CDR2 FQDESV (reference sequence). CDR3 protein: CASSLKFRRTSGGAGRSYNEQFF. The CDR3 DNA reads TGTGCCAGCAGCTTAAAATTCAGAAGGACTAGCGGGGGGGCCGGGCGGTCCTACAATGAGCAGTTCTTC.

This clonotype appeared many times. No conserved phenylalanine or tryptophan ends this CDR3, so it is likely a read error. The limits of the CDR3 on the DNA are not certain, so only TCRdb's listed CDR3 is given. The CDR3 protein is CASIPTGQPTSWL. V usage is TRBV12-3 or TRBV12-4 and J usage is TRBJ2-7; TRBD1 was called by the table and not checked on the DNA. Both ends counted, the CDR3 spans 13 residues.

The V gene is TRBV24-1, the J gene TRBJ2-1; TRBD2 agrees at 9 bases. In germline, CDR1 is KGHDR, CDR2 SFDVKD. The V and J ends lost 3 bases and 4 bases, in that order; junction bases with no gene match: 6. This CDR3 is built from 16 residues. The CDR3, as DNA: TGTGCCACCAGTGATCCTAGCGGGGAGGATTACAATGAGCAGTTCTTC. It translates to CATSDPSGEDYNEQFF.

This clonotype occurred many times. The rearrangement links TRBV5-6 to TRBJ1-1; D is unresolved. The CDR3 has 15 amino acids. Deletions cut 3 bases from V and 2 bases from J, with 14 bases between. The V gene's germline CDR1 is SGHDT and CDR2 YYEEEE. CDR3 DNA: TGTGCCAGCAGCTCCTTTCCGGGAGCCAACACTGAAGCTTTCTTT. Encoded protein: CASSSFPGANTEAFF.

The V gene is TRBV4-3, the J gene TRBJ1-2, with D possibly matching TRBD1 (6 bases). Germline V gives CDR1 LGHNA, CDR2 YSLEER. V was cut by 0 bases and J by 8 bases, with 19 bases left in between. The CDR3 is made up of 16 amino acids. The CDR3 sequence: CASSQDGWGASGGYTF. CDR3 coding DNA: TGCGCCAGCAGCCAAGATGGTTGGGGGGCGAGTGGCGGCTACACCTTC.

A few counts support this clonotype. The V call is TRBV12-3 or TRBV12-4, the J call TRBJ1-6, with D uncertain. The CDR3 is 15 residues long. Deletions cut 2 bases from V and 3 bases from J, with 8 bases between. The CDR3 is CASSLREGYNSPLHF. In DNA form, the CDR3 reads TGTGCCAGCAGTTTAAGGGAGGGCTATAATTCACCCCTCCACTTT.

This clonotype has only a few counts. V gene TRBV20-1 combines with J gene TRBJ2-4; TRBD1 aligns across 11 bases. Germline CDR1 reads DFQATT; CDR2 reads SNEGSKA (reference sequence). V was clipped by 1 base and J by 8 bases; unmatched bases: 10. This CDR3 comprises 16 residues. The CDR3 region is CSARVGDRGTVDIQYF. The CDR3 coding sequence is TGCAGTGCTAGAGTAGGGGACAGGGGGACGGTGGACATTCAGTACTTC.

This clonotype was seen many times. The V and J genes are TRBV7-2 and TRBJ2-1; D is ambiguous. CDR1 SGHTA and CDR2 FQGNSA come from the germline V gene. Trimming took 1 base from V and 5 from J, leaving 6 bases between them. The CDR3 covers 13 residues. The CDR3 DNA sequence: TGTGCCAGCAGCTTAGGGACGAACAATGAGCAGTTCTTC. This sequence encodes CASSLGTNNEQFF.